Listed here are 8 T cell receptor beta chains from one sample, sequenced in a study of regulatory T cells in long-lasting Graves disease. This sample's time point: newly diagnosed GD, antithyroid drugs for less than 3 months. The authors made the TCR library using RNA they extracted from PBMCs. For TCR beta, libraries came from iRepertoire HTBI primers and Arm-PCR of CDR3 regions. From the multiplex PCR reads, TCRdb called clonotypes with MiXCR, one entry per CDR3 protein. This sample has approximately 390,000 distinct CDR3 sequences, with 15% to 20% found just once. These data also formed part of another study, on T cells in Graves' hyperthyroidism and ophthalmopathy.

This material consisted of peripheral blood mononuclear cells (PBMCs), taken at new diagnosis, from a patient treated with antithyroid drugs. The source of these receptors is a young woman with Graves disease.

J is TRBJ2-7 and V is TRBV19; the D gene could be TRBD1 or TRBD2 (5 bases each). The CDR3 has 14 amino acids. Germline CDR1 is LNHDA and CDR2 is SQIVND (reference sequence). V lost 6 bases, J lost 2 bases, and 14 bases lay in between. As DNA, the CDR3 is TGTGCCAGTAGCCCGGGACGGATAGCCTACGAGCAGTACTTC. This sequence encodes CASSPGRIAYEQYF.

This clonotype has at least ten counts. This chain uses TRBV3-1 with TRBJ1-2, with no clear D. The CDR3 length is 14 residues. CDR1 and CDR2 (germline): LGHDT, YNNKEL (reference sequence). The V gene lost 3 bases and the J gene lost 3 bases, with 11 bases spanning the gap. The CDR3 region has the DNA TGTGCCAGCAGCCATAGTTCCAGTCACTATGGCTACACCTTC. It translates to CASSHSSSHYGYTF. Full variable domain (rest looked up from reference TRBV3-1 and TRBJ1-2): DTAVSQTPKYLVTQMGNDKSIKCEQNLGHDTMYWYKQDSKKFLKIMFSYNNKELIINETVPNRFSPKSPDKAHLNLHINSLELGDSAVYFCASSHSSSHYGYTFGSGTRLTVV.

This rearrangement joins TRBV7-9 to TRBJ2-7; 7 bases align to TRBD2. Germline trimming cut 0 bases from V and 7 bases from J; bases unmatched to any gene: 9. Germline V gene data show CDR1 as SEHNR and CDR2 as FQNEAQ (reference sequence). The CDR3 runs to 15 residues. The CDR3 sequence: CASSLAIAERGEQYF. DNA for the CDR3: TGTGCCAGCAGCTTAGCCATAGCGGAGCGGGGAGAGCAGTACTTC.

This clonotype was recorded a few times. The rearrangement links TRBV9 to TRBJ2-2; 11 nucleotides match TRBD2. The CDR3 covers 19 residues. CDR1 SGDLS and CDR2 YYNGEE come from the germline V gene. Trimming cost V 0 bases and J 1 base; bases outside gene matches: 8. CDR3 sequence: CASSVAISGGALNTGELFF. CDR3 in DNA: TGTGCCAGCAGCGTAGCGATTAGCGGGGGGGCGTTGAACACCGGGGAGCTGTTTTTT.

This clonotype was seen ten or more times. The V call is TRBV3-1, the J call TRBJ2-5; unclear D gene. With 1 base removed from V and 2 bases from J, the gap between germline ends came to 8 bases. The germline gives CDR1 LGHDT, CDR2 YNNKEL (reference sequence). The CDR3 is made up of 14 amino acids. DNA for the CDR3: TGTGCCAGCAGCCAAGGGAACCGACAAGAGACCCAGTACTTC. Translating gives CASSQGNRQETQYF.

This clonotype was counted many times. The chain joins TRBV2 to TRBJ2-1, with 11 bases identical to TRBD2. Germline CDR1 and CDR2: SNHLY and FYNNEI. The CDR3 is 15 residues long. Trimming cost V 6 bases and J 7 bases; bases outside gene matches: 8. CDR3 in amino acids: CASRTSGTKRNEQFF. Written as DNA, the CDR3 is TGTGCCAGCAGGACTAGCGGGACGAAGAGAAATGAGCAGTTCTTC.

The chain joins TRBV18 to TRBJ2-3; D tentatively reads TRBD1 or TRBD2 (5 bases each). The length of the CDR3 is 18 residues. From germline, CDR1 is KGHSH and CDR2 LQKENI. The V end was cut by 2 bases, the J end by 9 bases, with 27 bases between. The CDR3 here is CASSPVGGDSPNAGTQYF. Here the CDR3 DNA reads TGTGCCAGCTCACCAGTTGGGGGAGACTCTCCGAATGCGGGCACGCAGTATTTT.

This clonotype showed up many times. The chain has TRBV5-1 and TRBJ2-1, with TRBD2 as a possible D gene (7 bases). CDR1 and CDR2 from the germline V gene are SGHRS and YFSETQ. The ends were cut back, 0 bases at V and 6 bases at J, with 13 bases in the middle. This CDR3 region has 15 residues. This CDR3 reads CASSLGGGVSNEQFF. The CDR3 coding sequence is TGCGCCAGCAGCTTGGGGGGGGGCGTCTCCAATGAGCAGTTCTTC.